These 3 T cell receptor beta chains came from one sample sequenced in a study of cytomegalovirus exposure and HLA in healthy donors. PCR primers comprised 60 Vbeta and 13 Jbeta primers. This table comes from immunoSEQ multiplex PCR, and its TCRdb copy is limited to in-frame clones, with some not included. Of 150,000 to 200,000 clones in the sample, less than 90% were seen once. Sequenced material: PBMCs. The receptors were gathered from a girl under three years old in good health and CMV-seronegative.

The J gene is TRBJ2-5, the V gene TRBV10-3; 13 bases agree with TRBD2. The end of the DNA fits TRBJ2-7 better, so the J call may be wrong. The CDR3 spans 15 residues. The V gene's germline CDR1 is ENHRY and CDR2 SYGVKD. CDR3 amino acids: CAARTSGSSRYEQYF. Written as DNA, the CDR3 is TGTGCCGCCCGGACTAGCGGGAGTTCTAGGTACGAGCAGTACTTC.

The chain couples TRBV6-6 to TRBJ1-2; 8 positions agree with TRBD1. Germline trimming cut 5 bases from V and 7 bases from J; bases unmatched to any gene: 6. This CDR3 has 13 amino acids. CDR1 MNHNY and CDR2 SVGAGI come from the germline V gene (reference sequence). The chain's CDR3 is CASSTDRGGGYTF. DNA of the CDR3: TGTGCCAGCAGTACCGACAGGGGAGGTGGCTACACCTTC.

The gene calls are TRBV5-4 and TRBJ1-2; D unresolved. The CDR3 contains 15 residues. Between the trimmed V and J ends, which lost 0 bases and 4 bases, there was a span of 13 bases. The germline CDR1 and CDR2 sequences are SGHNT and YYREEE (reference sequence). The CDR3 DNA reads TGTGCCAGCAGCTTGGAGGCGGGCGCGACCTATGGCTACACCTTC. Translating gives CASSLEAGATYGYTF.